These 19 T cell receptor beta chains were sequenced from one sample in a study of shared clonotypes between healthy human individuals. Clones were read by immunoSEQ multiplex PCR, and TCRdb kept only the in-frame ones, dropping some. Of 2 million to 2.5 million clones detected, about 95% appear once; the ten largest clones hold roughly 0.13%. The source material was naive CD4+ T cells sorted from blood. As to subset: CD45RA+ positively selected. Receptor source: a man younger than 30 in good health.

The chain is built from TRBV30 and TRBJ2-3; D is possibly TRBD1 or TRBD2 (5 bases each). Trimming took 3 bases from V and 3 from J, leaving 19 bases between them. The CDR3 runs 16 residues. Germline CDR1 is GTSNPN and CDR2 is SVGIG (reference sequence). The CDR3 is CAWSPEGNTPTDTQYF. CDR3 DNA sequence: TGTGCCTGGAGCCCCGAGGGGAATACGCCTACAGATACGCAGTATTTT.

V usage is TRBV4-1 and J usage is TRBJ2-1, with a possible D match to TRBD2 (6 bases). The CDR3 totals 16 residues. Per germline, CDR1 MGHRA and CDR2 YSYEKL. The V end lost 0 bases, the J end lost 2 bases, and 11 bases lay between the germline ends. The chain's CDR3 is CASSQDGRDPYNEQFF. DNA of the CDR3: TGCGCCAGCAGCCAAGATGGGCGGGATCCCTACAATGAGCAGTTCTTC.

The rearrangement joins TRBV28 to TRBJ2-7, with TRBD1 as a possible D gene (5 bases). V dropped 4 bases and J dropped 9 bases, with 16 bases sitting between them. The CDR3 spans 13 residues. Germline V gene data show CDR1 as MDHEN and CDR2 as SYDVKM. This chain's CDR3 is CASSSGQGIRQYF. The CDR3 DNA reads TGTGCCAGCAGTTCGGGTCAGGGTATAAGGCAGTACTTC.

The V and J genes are TRBV28 and TRBJ1-6; D unclear. Germline V gene data show CDR1 as MDHEN and CDR2 as SYDVKM. The CDR3 has 13 amino acids. Trimming removed 5 bases at V and 4 bases at J, with 6 bases between. The CDR3 coding sequence is TGTGCCAGCAGTCTCCCGTATAATTCACCCCTCCACTTT. It encodes CASSLPYNSPLHF.

This chain uses TRBV28 with TRBJ1-5, with 7 nucleotides matching TRBD1. V shed 8 bases, J shed 0 bases, and the junction held 10 bases outside the gene matches. CDR1 MDHEN and CDR2 SYDVKM come from the germline V gene. This CDR3 has 16 residues. The CDR3 sequence: CASRQGGTYSNQPQHF. CDR3 bases: TGTGCCAGCCGACAGGGTGGGACCTATAGCAATCAGCCCCAGCATTTT.

The chain couples TRBV15 to TRBJ1-1; D call uncertain. CDR1 LNHNV and CDR2 YYDKDF come from the germline V gene (reference sequence). The CDR3 consists of 13 residues. Deletions cut 0 bases from V and 7 bases from J, with 9 bases between. The CDR3 sequence is CATSRDQRVEAFF. CDR3 DNA sequence: TGTGCCACCAGCAGAGATCAAAGGGTTGAAGCTTTCTTT. The full variable domain, with the rest looked up from reference TRBV15 and TRBJ1-1, is DAMVIQNPRYQVTQFGKPVTLSCSQTLNHNVMYWYQQKSSQAPKLLFHYYDKDFNNEADTPDNFQSRRPNTSFCFLDIRSPGLGDTAMYLCATSRDQRVEAFFGQGTRLTVV.

In this sample, this clone turned up once. V gene TRBV19 combines with J gene TRBJ2-7, with D possibly TRBD2 on 5 matching bases. CDR1 and CDR2 from the germline V gene are LNHDA and SQIVND (reference sequence). The CDR3 runs 17 residues. Between the trimmed V and J ends, which lost 4 bases and 2 bases, there was a span of 21 bases. This CDR3 reads CASSTSAGKSHPYEQYF. Written as DNA, the CDR3 is TGTGCCAGTAGTACCTCTGCCGGGAAAAGCCACCCCTACGAGCAGTACTTC.

The genes are TRBV27 and TRBJ2-5, with unresolved D. The CDR3 runs 12 residues. CDR1 and CDR2 from the germline V gene are MNHEY and SMNVEV (reference sequence). Trimming cost V 7 bases and J 5 bases, with 11 bases left between them. This CDR3 is CASKKPGETQYF. CDR3 sequence (DNA): TGTGCCAGCAAAAAGCCCGGGGAGACCCAGTACTTC.

The V gene is TRBV6-1, the J gene TRBJ1-5; tentative D call: TRBD1 (6 bases). This CDR3 has 15 residues. CDR1 is MNHNS and CDR2 is SASEGT in the germline V gene. Between the trimmed V and J ends, which lost 8 bases and 3 bases, there was a span of 17 bases. For the CDR3, the DNA is TGTGCCAGCGTAATTGTGACAGGTTCCAATCAGCCCCAGCATTTT. Translated, it gives CASVIVTGSNQPQHF.

The table lists this clone with a few counts. The genes are TRBV5-4 and TRBJ2-4; D is tentatively TRBD1 or TRBD2 (6 bases each). The germline gives CDR1 SGHNT, CDR2 YYREEE (reference sequence). This CDR3 comprises 15 residues. V was cut by 3 bases and J by 7 bases, with 17 bases left in between. CDR3 bases: TGTGCCAGCAGCTCGGCACAGGGAGGCGGGAACATTCAGTACTTC. Translating it yields CASSSAQGGGNIQYF.

The V call is TRBV6-1, the J call TRBJ1-2; 9 bases map to TRBD1. J lost 7 bases, V lost 6 bases, and 15 bases had no gene match. The CDR3 contains 16 residues. Looked up from germline, CDR1 is MNHNS and CDR2 is SASEGT. The chain's CDR3 is CASRERTGTGWGGYTF. For the CDR3, the DNA is TGTGCCAGCAGGGAAAGAACCGGGACAGGGTGGGGTGGCTACACCTTC.

The V gene is TRBV28, the J gene TRBJ1-5, with D unresolved. Germline CDR1 is MDHEN and CDR2 is SYDVKM. The V end was cut by 6 bases, the J end by 2 bases, with 11 bases between. CDR3 length: 14 residues. The CDR3: CASRLRWGNQPQHF. CDR3 sequence (DNA): TGTGCCAGCAGACTCCGATGGGGCAATCAGCCCCAGCATTTT.

This clone was seen only once. This chain connects TRBV4-1 to TRBJ1-2, with D possibly being TRBD1 (6 bases). Germline V lookup: CDR1 MGHRA, CDR2 YSYEKL. The CDR3 consists of 17 residues. V gave up 4 bases and J gave up 10 bases, with 28 bases separating them. CDR3 region: CASSLHRTASVQGVYTF. CDR3 nucleotide sequence: TGCGCCAGCAGCCTGCACCGGACAGCCTCGGTCCAGGGAGTCTACACCTTC.

The rearrangement joins TRBV5-1 to TRBJ1-6, with 10 bases aligning to TRBD1. Germline-derived CDR1 and CDR2 are SGHRS and YFSETQ. The CDR3 runs 19 residues. Trimming removed 0 bases from V and 10 bases from J; junction bases left unmatched: 16. The CDR3 bases are TGCGCCAGCAGCTTGGGGGACAGGGGTCCGTACGCGGGGTTCTCACCCCTCCACTTT. Translation: CASSLGDRGPYAGFSPLHF.

In its sample, this clone was seen once. The chain employs TRBV7-2 and TRBJ2-3; D is unresolved. Trimming took off 6 bases at V and 4 bases at J, with 11 bases between the two ends. Germline V gene data show CDR1 as SGHTA and CDR2 as FQGNSA. This CDR3 has 13 amino acids. CDR3 protein: CASSQDRPDTQYF. CDR3 coding DNA: TGTGCCAGCAGTCAGGATCGCCCAGATACGCAGTATTTT.

The J gene is TRBJ2-2, the V gene TRBV10-3, with TRBD1 identical over 7 bases. Germline V gene lookup returns CDR1 ENHRY and CDR2 SYGVKD. The trim removed 6 bases at V and 4 bases at J, leaving 8 bases unmatched. This CDR3 is 15 amino acids long. Here the CDR3 reads CAIRPDRVRTGELFF. The CDR3 bases are TGTGCCATCAGACCCGACAGGGTCCGCACCGGGGAGCTGTTTTTT.

DNA of the CDR3: TGTGCCAGCAGTTTTGGCGGCGCGGCGCTGAGCTCCTATAATTCACCCCTCCACTTT. Translated: CASSFGGAALSSYNSPLHF. The chain carries TRBV27 and TRBJ1-6; no reliable D call. There are 19 residues in the CDR3. Trimming removed 3 bases from V and 0 bases from J, with 18 bases in between. CDR1 is MNHEY, CDR2 SMNVEV, per germline (reference sequence).

This sequence joins TRBV7-6 and TRBJ2-7; 7 bases align to TRBD1. CDR1 is SGHVS and CDR2 is FNYEAQ in the germline V gene. The CDR3 is made up of 14 amino acids. V lost 5 bases, J lost 0 bases, and 4 bases stayed unmatched. The CDR3 nucleotides read TGTGCCAGCAGCAGGGACAGCAACTCCTACGAGCAGTACTTC. As protein: CASSRDSNSYEQYF.

This chain joins TRBV11-2 and TRBJ2-1; D remains unclear. The CDR3 covers 14 residues. CDR1 is SGHAT, CDR2 FQNNGV, per germline. Trimming took off 5 bases at V and 7 bases at J, with 15 bases between the two ends. The CDR3 DNA sequence: TGTGCCAGCAGCCTTCGGACCTGGAGTAATGAGCAGTTCTTC. It codes for CASSLRTWSNEQFF.